This TCR beta chain originates from a study of blood T cell repertoires in COVID-19. Across the study: Specimens from acute and convalescent COVID-19 originated in the United States, Italy and Spain. PBMCs, B-cell-depleted T cells, or T cells provided the cDNA or gDNA that made up the material.

Each exposed participant met a COVID-19 case in the 2 weeks preceding study entry. Per the original methods: Scientists estimated how many nucleated cells there were by amplifying reference gene primers. This table comes from immunoSEQ multiplex PCR, and its TCRdb copy is limited to in-frame clones, with some not included. That table supplies the V and J calls and clone size; D and trimming were determined from the DNA. The data hold about 210,000 clones, with roughly 84% observed a single time. This CDR3 has 14 residues. Looked up from germline, CDR1 is SGHTA and CDR2 is FQGTGA. Trimming took 4 bases from V and 4 from J; bases not matched to a gene: 4.

The chain recombines TRBV7-3 with TRBJ2-1, with TRBD2 matching over 7 bases. Sequencing used PBMCs or T cells enriched from blood (not recorded which). The TCR sequence derives from a woman aged 25-40 years who had been exposed to COVID-19. CDR3 DNA sequence: TGTGCCAGCAGCTCATTGGGGGGGTACAATGAGCAGTTCTTC. Its translation is CASSSLGGYNEQFF.